These T cell receptor beta chains were read from a single sample in a study of CD8 T cells in Susac syndrome. TCRdb itself ran the immunoSEQ multiplex PCR reads through MiXCR, one entry per CDR3 protein. This table holds under 95,000 distinct CDR3 sequences, around 94% found once. The specimen was CD4+ T cells from PBMCs. These receptors were collected from a human donor with Susac syndrome. Both conserved end residues are part of each CDR3. A D gene is named only where the DNA matches it firmly. Clone size is given for some rows only: seen once, a few or many times, or a class if the clone is expanded.

j_gene | v_gene | d_gene | abundance | CDR3nt | CDR3aa
TRBJ2-7 | TRBV20-1 | . | . | TGCAGTTATGAAGGGATCGCCTACGAGCAGTACTTC | CSYEGIAYEQYF
TRBJ2-1 | TRBV11-3 | . | . | TGTGCCAGCAGCTTGAGACCTAGCGTCCATGAGCAGTTCTTC | CASSLRPSVHEQFF
TRBJ2-1 | TRBV18 | TRBD1 | . | TGTGCCAGCCAAAAATCGACAGGGACCCCTAAAAATGAGCAGTTCTTC | CASQKSTGTPKNEQFF
TRBJ2-5 | TRBV20-1 | TRBD2 | once | TGCAGTGCACCGGGGGGAACGAGAGAGACCCAGTACTTC | CSAPGGTRETQYF
TRBJ2-5 | TRBV7-9 | TRBD1 | . | TGTGCCAGCACCTTAGTTGGGACAGGGCTGCAAGAGACCCAGTACTTC | CASTLVGTGLQETQYF
TRBJ1-5 | TRBV30 | . | . | TGTGCCTGGAGTGTAGGGCAGGCCCCCAATCAGCCCCAGCATTTT | CAWSVGQAPNQPQHF
TRBJ2-7 | TRBV18 | TRBD1 | few | TGTGCCAGCTCACCGTTGGGGACAGGCGGGGAGCAGTACTTC | CASSPLGTGGEQYF
TRBJ2-3 | TRBV5-1 | TRBD1 | . | TGCGCCAGCAGCTCAACAGGGGGCAGGGCAGATACGCAGTATTTT | CASSSTGGRADTQYF
TRBJ2-7 | TRBV29-1 | . | . | TGCAGCGTCCACACGGGGATAGGGGAGCAGTACTTC | CSVHTGIGEQYF
TRBJ2-7 | TRBV29-1 | . | . | TGCAGCGTTCGAGCGGTATTATCCTCCTACGAGCAGTACTTC | CSVRAVLSSYEQYF
TRBJ1-2 | TRBV6-5 | TRBD1 | . | TGTGCCAGCAGTCCACAGGGGGGTTCTAACTATGGCTACACCTTC | CASSPQGGSNYGYTF
TRBJ2-1 | TRBV18 | TRBD2 | once | TGTGCCAGCTCACCACGGACTCTCCCACGGGGGGGCTCCTACAATGAGCAGTTCTTC | CASSPRTLPRGGSYNEQFF
TRBJ1-2 | TRBV25-1 | . | . | TGTGCCAGCAGTGGATCGGGAGTGGGCTACACCTTC | CASSGSGVGYTF
TRBJ2-1 | TRBV11-2 | . | . | TGTGCCAGCAGCTTAGGACGGAAACTACACAATGAGCAGTTCTTC | CASSLGRKLHNEQFF
TRBJ2-5 | TRBV7-2 | . | . | TGTGCCAGCAGCTTAGGATGGGCGGAGACCCAGTACTTC | CASSLGWAETQYF
TRBJ2-1 | TRBV25-1 | . | . | TGTGCCAGCAGTCGGGAAGGGGGGACTTACAATGAGCAGTTCTTC | CASSREGGTYNEQFF